These 14 T cell receptor beta chains came from one sample sequenced in a study of Tregs in tolerant kidney transplant recipients. Here immunoSEQ multiplex PCR was the method, and the copy in TCRdb shows in-frame clones only, minus some. Of 110,000 or so clones detected, around 89% appear once; the ten largest clones hold under 0.35%. Sequencing used CD4+ T cells from blood, obtained before the transplant. These receptors originate from a human donor who received a combined kidney and bone marrow transplant.

J is TRBJ1-1 and V is TRBV5-6; D gene unclear. Deletions cut 5 bases from V and 3 bases from J, with 5 bases between. The germline V gene encodes CDR1 SGHDT and CDR2 YYEEEE. This CDR3 spans 11 amino acids. As DNA, the CDR3 is TGTGCCAGCAGTTTATACACTGAAGCTTTCTTT. It codes for CASSLYTEAFF.

This clone was seen once. This chain uses TRBV6-6 with TRBJ1-5; D is undetermined. Trimming removed 2 bases from V and 1 base from J, with 6 bases in between. CDR1 is MNHNY and CDR2 is SVGAGI in the germline V gene (reference sequence). The CDR3 is made up of 14 amino acids. The CDR3 DNA sequence: TGTGCCAGCAGTTACCCTTCCAGCAATCAGCCCCAGCATTTT. As protein: CASSYPSSNQPQHF.

The chain couples TRBV19 to TRBJ2-2, with TRBD1 as a possible D gene (6 bases). In germline, CDR1 is LNHDA, CDR2 SQIVND (reference sequence). The CDR3 runs 15 residues. V lost 7 bases and J lost 3, with 15 bases in between. In DNA, the CDR3 is TGTGCCAGTAACCCCGGGACAAAGGACACCGGGGAGCTGTTTTTT. Protein: CASNPGTKDTGELFF.

The genes are TRBV6-5 and TRBJ1-5, with 7 bases lining up with TRBD1. Germline CDR1 reads MNHEY; CDR2 reads SVGAGI. There are 14 residues in the CDR3. With 4 bases clipped from V and 6 bases from J, the junction kept 6 bases outside the gene matches. The CDR3 coding sequence is TGTGCCAGCAGTTCGACAGGGTCGGGTCAGCCCCAGCATTTT. Protein: CASSSTGSGQPQHF.

V gene TRBV18 combines with J gene TRBJ1-3; no firm D call. Looked up from germline, CDR1 is KGHSH and CDR2 is LQKENI. Trimming removed 0 bases at V and 0 bases at J, with 12 bases between. The CDR3 totals 17 residues. CDR3 in amino acids: CASSPPIGGHSGNTIYF. CDR3 DNA: TGTGCCAGCTCACCACCGATAGGCGGCCACTCTGGAAACACCATATATTTT.

The V gene is TRBV25-1, the J gene TRBJ2-1; 8 bases are a match to TRBD2. This CDR3 comprises 16 residues. From germline, CDR1 is MGHDK and CDR2 SYGVNS. The V and J ends lost 3 bases and 4 bases, in that order; junction bases with no gene match: 8. In DNA form, the CDR3 reads TGTGCCAGCAGTGAGTTCAGCGGGGGTCAATACAATGAGCAGTTCTTC. The encoded protein is CASSEFSGGQYNEQFF. The variable domain in full, completed from reference TRBV25-1 and TRBJ2-1, reads EADIYQTPRYLVIGTGKKITLECSQTMGHDKMYWYQQDPGMELHLIHYSYGVNSTEKGDLSSESTVSRIRTEHFPLTLESARPSHTSQYLCASSEFSGGQYNEQFFGPGTRLTVL.

This chain uses TRBV5-4 with TRBJ2-7, with 11 bases that match TRBD2. Unmatched junction bases numbered 9, after V lost 4 bases and J lost 3 bases. The CDR3 consists of 16 residues. The germline V gene has CDR1 SGHNT and CDR2 YYREEE (reference sequence). In DNA form, the CDR3 reads TGTGCCAGCAGCCGTCGACTAGCGGGAACTAGCTACGAGCAGTACTTC. It yields the protein CASSRRLAGTSYEQYF. Drawing the rest from reference TRBV5-4 and TRBJ2-7, the complete variable domain is ETGVTQSPTHLIKTRGQQVTLRCSSQSGHNTVSWYQQALGQGPQFIFQYYREEENGRGNFPPRFSGLQFPNYSSELNVNALELDDSALYLCASSRRLAGTSYEQYFGPGTRLTVT.

This chain connects TRBV19 to TRBJ1-5; weak D call: TRBD1 (6 bases). The germline V gene encodes CDR1 LNHDA and CDR2 SQIVND (reference sequence). CDR3 length: 14 amino acids. The V end lost 3 bases, the J end lost 3 bases, and 9 bases lay between the germline ends. This chain's CDR3 is CASSIHRDNQPQHF. CDR3 nucleotide sequence: TGTGCCAGTAGTATTCACAGGGACAATCAGCCCCAGCATTTT.

The CDR3 nucleotides are TGTGCCAGCAGCGCCACGACAGGGTACAATGAGCAGTTCTTC. Protein: CASSATTGYNEQFF. The V and J genes are TRBV9 and TRBJ2-1, with 7 bases aligning to TRBD1. The CDR3 is 14 residues long. From germline, CDR1 is SGDLS and CDR2 YYNGEE. The J segment lost 4 bases and the V segment lost 3 bases, leaving 4 bases of the junction unmatched. The full variable domain, completed using reference TRBV9 and TRBJ2-1, is DSGVTQTPKHLITATGQRVTLRCSPRSGDLSVYWYQQSLDQGLQFLIQYYNGEERAKGNILERFSAQQFPDLHSELNLSSLELGDSALYFCASSATTGYNEQFFGPGTRLTVL.

This clone was recorded only once. This chain connects TRBV27 to TRBJ1-2; D not certain. V lost 2 bases, J lost 6 bases, and 16 bases lay in between. This CDR3 is built from 15 residues. Germline CDR1 MNHEY, CDR2 SMNVEV (reference sequence). CDR3 nucleotides: TGTGCCAGCAGTTTAAGGTTGGAGGTCCGAAATGGCTACACCTTC. It translates to CASSLRLEVRNGYTF.

J is TRBJ2-7 and V is TRBV20-1, with 9 bases fitting TRBD1. The CDR3 length is 11 residues. Germline V gene lookup returns CDR1 DFQATT and CDR2 SNEGSKA (reference sequence). V was clipped by 6 bases and J by 7 bases; unmatched bases: 4. The CDR3 loop is CSAGTGLEQYF. The DNA of the CDR3 is TGCAGTGCCGGGACAGGGCTTGAGCAGTACTTC.

CDR3 protein: CASSWAGEGEAFF. The CDR3 DNA reads as TGCGCCAGCAGCTGGGCAGGGGAGGGTGAAGCTTTCTTT. V usage is TRBV5-1 and J usage is TRBJ1-1; D may be TRBD1 (6 bases). CDR3 length equals 13 residues. Germline loops: CDR1 SGHRS, CDR2 YFSETQ. V lost 3 bases to trimming and J lost 7 bases, with 13 bases between them.

V and J are TRBV19 and TRBJ2-3; tentatively, D is TRBD1 (6 bases). Deletions cut 4 bases from V and 2 bases from J, with 7 bases between. Germline V gene sequence: CDR1 LNHDA, CDR2 SQIVND (reference sequence). The CDR3 runs 13 residues. The CDR3 bases are TGTGCCAGTAGTACAGGGGCCACAGATACGCAGTATTTT. This encodes CASSTGATDTQYF.

The rearrangement joins TRBV5-1 to TRBJ2-7; 9 bases match TRBD2. The CDR3 runs 15 residues. The ends lost 1 base at V and 2 bases at J; junction bases unmatched: 4. Looked up from germline, CDR1 is SGHRS and CDR2 is YFSETQ. CDR3 amino acids: CASSLSAGGPYEQYF. DNA of the CDR3: TGCGCCAGCAGCTTGTCAGCGGGGGGCCCCTACGAGCAGTACTTC.